This TCR beta chain was captured in a study of T cell responses to AZD1222 COVID-19 vaccine. TCRdb's copy holds only in-frame clones and misses some; the assay was immunoSEQ multiplex PCR. The data show tens of thousands of clones, around 80% seen once. Trimming removed 2 bases from V and 4 bases from J, with 21 bases in between. The germline gives CDR1 LGHNA, CDR2 YNFKEQ. CDR3 length: 18 residues. This clonotype was obtained from an adult in good health. The J gene is TRBJ1-3, the V gene TRBV4-2, with D possibly being TRBD1 (6 bases). This specimen was peripheral blood, taken on day 0 of AZD1222 vaccination. The CDR3 DNA sequence: TGTGCCAGCAGCCAATTCCGGGACACTTTGCGACTCGGAAACACCATATATTTT. This codes for CASSQFRDTLRLGNTIYF.